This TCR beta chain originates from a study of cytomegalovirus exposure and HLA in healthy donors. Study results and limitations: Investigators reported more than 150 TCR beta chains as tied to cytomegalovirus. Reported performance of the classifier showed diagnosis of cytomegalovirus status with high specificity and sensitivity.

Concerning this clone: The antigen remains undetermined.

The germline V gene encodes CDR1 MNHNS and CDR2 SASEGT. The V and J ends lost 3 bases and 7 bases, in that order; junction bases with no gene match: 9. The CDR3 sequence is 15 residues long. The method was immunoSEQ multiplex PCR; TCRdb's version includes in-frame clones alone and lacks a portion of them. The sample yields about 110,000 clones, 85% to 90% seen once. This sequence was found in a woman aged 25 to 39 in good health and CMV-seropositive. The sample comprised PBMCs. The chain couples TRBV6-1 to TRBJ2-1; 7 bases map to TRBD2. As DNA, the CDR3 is TGTGCCAGCAGTGAGACGGCGGGGGAGAGGAATGAGCAGTTCTTC. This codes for CASSETAGERNEQFF.